The 9 T cell receptor beta chains reported below all come from one sample, sequenced in a study of T cell changes during pregnancy in multiple sclerosis. Libraries were prepared by immunoSEQ multiplex PCR; TCRdb keeps only in-frame clonotypes and omits some of them. The data show some 73,000 clones, with approximately 92% seen just once and roughly 3% held by the top ten. Sequencing was performed on peripheral blood, taken in the third trimester of pregnancy. The receptors stem from a female donor in good health, enrolled as a control in a pregnancy study.

This clone showed up just a few times. V gene TRBV25-1 combines with J gene TRBJ2-5, with 7 bases lining up with TRBD2. CDR3 length: 15 amino acids. Germline trimming cut 3 bases from V and 4 bases from J; bases unmatched to any gene: 8. Per the germline V gene, CDR1 is MGHDK and CDR2 is SYGVNS. The CDR3 protein is CASSEPRGVGETQYF. As DNA, the CDR3 is TGTGCCAGCAGTGAGCCTCGGGGGGTGGGAGAGACCCAGTACTTC.

J is TRBJ2-7 and V is TRBV28; a possible D gene is TRBD2 (5 bases). This CDR3 contains 13 residues. Germline loops: CDR1 MDHEN, CDR2 SYDVKM. Trimming pared 1 base from V and 7 bases from J, leaving 11 bases between. CDR3: CASSLFKTGEQYF. In DNA form, the CDR3 reads TGTGCCAGCAGTTTATTCAAAACGGGGGAGCAGTACTTC.

V and J are TRBV29-1 and TRBJ2-1; 7 nucleotides agree with TRBD2. CDR1 and CDR2 (germline): SQVTM, ANQGSEA. This CDR3 has 11 residues. The CDR3 loop is CSETSNNEQFF. The CDR3 coding sequence is TGCAGTGAGACTAGCAACAATGAGCAGTTCTTC.

The chain joins TRBV5-1 to TRBJ2-5; 11 bases are shared with TRBD1. The germline V gene encodes CDR1 SGHRS and CDR2 YFSETQ. Trimming cost V 3 bases and J 6 bases; bases outside gene matches: 4. This CDR3 contains 14 residues. CDR3 region: CASSYGTGGKTQYF. In nucleotides, the CDR3 is TGCGCCAGCAGCTACGGGACAGGGGGGAAGACCCAGTACTTC.

The gene calls are TRBV7-9 and TRBJ1-5; possible D gene TRBD1, 5 bases. There are 16 residues in the CDR3. V was clipped by 5 bases and J by 1 base, with 15 bases between them. The germline V gene encodes CDR1 SEHNR and CDR2 FQNEAQ (reference sequence). The CDR3 reads CASSPGRGGSNQPQHF. For the CDR3, the DNA is TGTGCCAGCAGCCCCGGGAGGGGAGGGAGCAATCAGCCCCAGCATTTT.

V is TRBV7-2 and J is TRBJ1-2; D gene uncertain. This CDR3 spans 12 amino acids. V lost 5 bases and J lost 8, with 12 bases in between. Looked up from germline, CDR1 is SGHTA and CDR2 is FQGNSA. The CDR3 loop is CASSPWEGGYTF. Here the CDR3 DNA reads TGTGCCAGCAGCCCCTGGGAGGGCGGCTACACCTTC.

This chain links TRBV30 with TRBJ1-4, with D perhaps matching TRBD1 (5 bases). Germline lookup yields CDR1 GTSNPN and CDR2 SVGIG (reference sequence). The CDR3 consists of 14 residues. Between the trimmed V and J ends, which lost 4 bases and 4 bases, there was a span of 13 bases. The CDR3 spells CAWTSTGFNEKLFF. CDR3 DNA sequence: TGTGCCTGGACTTCCACAGGATTTAATGAAAAACTGTTTTTT.

This chain connects TRBV28 to TRBJ2-3; 7 bases align to TRBD2. CDR3 length equals 17 residues. Germline V gene sequence: CDR1 MDHEN, CDR2 SYDVKM. The V segment lost 5 bases and the J segment 0 bases; nucleotides outside the gene matches: 11. The DNA for the CDR3 is TGTGCCAGCAGTCAACAACATCTAGCGGCTAGCACAGATACGCAGTATTTT. Protein: CASSQQHLAASTDTQYF.

This clone occurred once. The chain employs TRBV11-2 and TRBJ1-1, with no clear D. CDR1 and CDR2 from the germline V gene are SGHAT and FQNNGV. The V and J ends lost 5 bases and 2 bases respectively, with 15 bases between them. The CDR3 has 15 residues. The CDR3 sequence is CASSDGPTPNTEAFF. The CDR3 DNA reads TGTGCCAGCAGCGATGGGCCGACCCCCAACACTGAAGCTTTCTTT.